This T cell receptor beta chain appears in the sequencing data of a study of blood T cell repertoires in COVID-19 (dated by TCRdb to 2019 to 2021). Regarding the study in general: The collaborator samples originated in the United States, Italy and Spain and spanned the acute and convalescent phases of COVID-19. The material from the prospective study consisted of cDNA or gDNA derived from T cells, B-cell-depleted T cells, or PBMCs. Subjects who had been exposed to COVID-19, were actively infected with it, or had recovered from it provided the deeply sampled blood TCRbeta repertoires that made up the dataset. The repertoires were made available in a free public database intended to serve as a resource for research on the immune response to SARS-CoV-2. The samples were drawn from two sources: the first 160 participants of the ongoing ImmuneRACE study, and 1,000 to 1,500 subjects contributed by 6 global collaborators. Nearly every sample came with metadata listing a de-identified subject ID, COVID-19 status, age in years and sex. Where available, HLA class I and class II types were taken from metadata supplied by the sample provider and were not determined by assay-based typing.

TCRbeta CDR3 regions were amplified from genomic DNA by means of the immunoSEQ Assay, a bias-controlled multiplex PCR. As for the authors' bioinformatics: Nucleated cell counts per sample were estimated from amplification of reference gene primers within the assay. Sequence reads were collapsed and filtered to measure the absolute abundance of every unique TCRbeta CDR3 rearrangement. For each sample, productive Simpson clonality was calculated by taking the square root of Simpson's diversity index across productive rearrangements. TCRdb's version of the immuneACCESS table is confined to in-frame rearrangements and falls short of the full clone set. An unresolved V gene accounts for under half of the shortfall where checked; the remainder is of unknown origin. V, J and clone size derive from that table, while D and trimming were established from the DNA sequence. In all, the sample holds 250,000 to 350,000 clones, and around nine tenths of those were seen once. The top ten clones comprise 11% of the sample.

According to the germline V gene, CDR1 reads MNHEY and CDR2 reads SVGAGI. Unmatched junction bases come to 9, with V trimmed by 6 bases and J by 7 bases. Taken from cysteine to phenylalanine, the CDR3 has 15 residues. Only the CDR3 part of the read is kept: 45 bases, read in frame from the first base. In Seattle, one collaborating source enrolled patients while the infection was active and tracked those patients longitudinally over the course of disease. Collaborating institutions collected whole blood in K2EDTA tubes following their own protocols. For TCRbeta analysis, collaborator samples were shipped as frozen whole blood, as isolated PBMCs, or as DNA extracted from either sample type. This clone was observed once. The clone's antigen remains unknown. The record has no base qualities; no much larger clone is one base away. What the study reported, not specific to this receptor: How much clinical and demographic metadata was included differed by source and by participant, and the metadata was provided uncurated.

This TCR derives from a woman aged 30 to 39 with COVID-19, enrolled during active disease. Recombination joined TRBV6-5 with TRBJ2-7, with 13 bases aligning to TRBD2. Sequenced: peripheral blood. The DNA sequence is as follows: TGTGCCAGCAGCTACGGACTAGCGGGAGCCCATGAGCAGTACTTC. This sequence encodes CASSYGLAGAHEQYF.